The present T cell receptor beta chain was sequenced within a study of long-term antiretroviral therapy in people with HIV. Study conclusions and caveats: When set beside controls, HIV repertoires had CDR3 length ranges that were narrower. Pre-ART clonal expansions dominated every time point's repertoire. Blood dates from 2004 to 2017, possibly under older ART regimens.

In germline, CDR1 is SEHNR, CDR2 FQNEAQ (reference sequence). V dropped 3 bases and J dropped 2 bases, with 12 bases sitting between them. The CDR3 totals 15 residues. With regard to this clone: Antigen unknown.

Samples were assayed with immunoSEQ v3.0 at survey level. The protocol was immunoSEQ multiplex PCR, while the TCRdb copy is restricted to in-frame clones and leaves out a portion. In the table there are about 35,000 clones, approximately 75% of which are singletons. The gene calls are TRBV7-9 and TRBJ2-3; D remains ambiguous. Here the sequenced sample was unsorted PBMCs, taken 3 years after starting antiretroviral therapy. The clonotype originates from a man aged 45-65 years with HIV. CDR3: CASSFLTAFTDTQYF. The CDR3 bases are TGTGCCAGCAGCTTCCTTACTGCGTTCACAGATACGCAGTATTTT.